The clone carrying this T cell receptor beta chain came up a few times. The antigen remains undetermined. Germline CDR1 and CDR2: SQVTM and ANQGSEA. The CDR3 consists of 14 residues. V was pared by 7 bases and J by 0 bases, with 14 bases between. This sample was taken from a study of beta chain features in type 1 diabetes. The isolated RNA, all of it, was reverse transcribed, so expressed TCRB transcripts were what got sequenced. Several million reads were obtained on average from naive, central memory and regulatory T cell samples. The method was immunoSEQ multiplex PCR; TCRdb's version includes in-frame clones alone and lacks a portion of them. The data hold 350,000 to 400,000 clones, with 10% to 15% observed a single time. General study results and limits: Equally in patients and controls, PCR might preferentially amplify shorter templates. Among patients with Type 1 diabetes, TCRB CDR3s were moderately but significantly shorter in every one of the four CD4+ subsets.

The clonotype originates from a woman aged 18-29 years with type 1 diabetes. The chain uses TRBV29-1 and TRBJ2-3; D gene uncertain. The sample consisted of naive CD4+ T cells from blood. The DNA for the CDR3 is TGCAGCGGAATAACACAGTCTAGCACAGATACGCAGTATTTT. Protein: CSGITQSSTDTQYF.